The rows below give T cell receptor beta chains drawn from one sample of a study of blood T cell repertoires in COVID-19. TCRdb's table, derived via immunoSEQ multiplex PCR, lists solely in-frame clones and lacks some. Here the sample spans a few hundred thousand clones, 85% to 90% being singletons. Sequenced sample: peripheral blood. The receptors here all came from a woman aged 40 to 49 who had recovered from COVID-19. CDR3s include the opening cysteine and the closing phenylalanine or tryptophan. Each record gives: V gene, J gene, CDR3 protein.

TRBV2,TRBJ1-2,CASRDRGLGYGYTF
TRBV5-4,TRBJ1-1,CASSLRVDAGRMNTEAFF
TRBV9,TRBJ2-7,CASSAGTGGNYEQYF
TRBV5-1,TRBJ1-1,CASSTGQVNTEAFF
TRBV28,TRBJ1-5,CASSLRSGQPINQPQHF
TRBV5-6,TRBJ1-4,CASTRRSPNEKLFF
TRBV5-5,TRBJ2-3,CASSQPGLDTTDTQYF
TRBV9,TRBJ1-4,CASSRPGGPLFF
TRBV5-1,TRBJ2-1,CASSKNPGQPYNEQFF
TRBV6-2/TRBV6-3,TRBJ2-1,CASSYLYEQFF
TRBV29-1,TRBJ1-1,CSGGAAGTEAFF
TRBV15,TRBJ1-2,CATSRDLAGSYGYTF
TRBV19,TRBJ2-1,CASSTVTGTNEQFF
TRBV30,TRBJ2-1,CACLTGSGGLYNEQFF
TRBV5-5,TRBJ2-5,CASSRTGKETQYF
TRBV10-3,TRBJ2-1,CAISDLAGGYNEQFF
TRBV12-5,TRBJ2-3,CASGLVLTGGSSTDTQYF
TRBV7-7,TRBJ2-3,CASSPTGIADTQYF
TRBV3-1/TRBV3-2,TRBJ1-5,CASSQDLTGLKQPQHF
TRBV9,TRBJ2-7,CASSVGTGDEQYF
TRBV9,TRBJ1-4,CASSPQTGKNEKLFF
TRBV7-3,TRBJ1-5,CASSSAPGQGNQPQHF
TRBV10-3,TRBJ2-5,CAISGVEKTQYF
TRBV6-5,TRBJ2-2,CASIVAGVSTGELFF
TRBV11-1,TRBJ2-3,CASSLFLTGTDTQYF
TRBV7-7,TRBJ2-5,CASSPQIAQETQYF
TRBV7-6,TRBJ1-6,CASSLDRRSPLHF
TRBV3-1/TRBV3-2,TRBJ1-2,CASSLSGGGLGYTF
TRBV12-3/TRBV12-4,TRBJ2-3,CASSLLDTQYF
TRBV28,TRBJ2-7,CASSFGTGAYEQYF
TRBV2,TRBJ1-1,CASSEAPSSGAFF
TRBV5-6,TRBJ2-7,CASSLGPDEQYF
TRBV19,TRBJ2-5,CASSPYLGQPGETQYF
TRBV28,TRBJ2-7,CASSSPGQQYAQYF
TRBV7-2,TRBJ2-2,CASSLAVTSAATGELFF
TRBV19,TRBJ1-2,CASSIRDREGYGYTF
TRBV29-1,TRBJ2-5,CSVTRTGEGTQYF